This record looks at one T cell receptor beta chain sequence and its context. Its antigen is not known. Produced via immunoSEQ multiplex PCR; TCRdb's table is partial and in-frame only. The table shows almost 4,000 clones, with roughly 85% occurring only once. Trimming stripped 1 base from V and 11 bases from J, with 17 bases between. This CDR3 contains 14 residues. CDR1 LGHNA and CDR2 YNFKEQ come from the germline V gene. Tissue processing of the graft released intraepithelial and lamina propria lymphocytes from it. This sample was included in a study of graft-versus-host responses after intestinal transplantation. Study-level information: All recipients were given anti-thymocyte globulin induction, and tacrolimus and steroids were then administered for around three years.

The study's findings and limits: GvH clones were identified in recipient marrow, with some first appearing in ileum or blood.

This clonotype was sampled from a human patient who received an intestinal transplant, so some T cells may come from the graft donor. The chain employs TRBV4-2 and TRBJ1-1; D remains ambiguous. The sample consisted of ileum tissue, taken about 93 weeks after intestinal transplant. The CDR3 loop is CASSQGRSGEMAFF. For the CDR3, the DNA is TGTGCCAGCAGCCAAGGGCGCTCCGGGGAGATGGCTTTCTTT.